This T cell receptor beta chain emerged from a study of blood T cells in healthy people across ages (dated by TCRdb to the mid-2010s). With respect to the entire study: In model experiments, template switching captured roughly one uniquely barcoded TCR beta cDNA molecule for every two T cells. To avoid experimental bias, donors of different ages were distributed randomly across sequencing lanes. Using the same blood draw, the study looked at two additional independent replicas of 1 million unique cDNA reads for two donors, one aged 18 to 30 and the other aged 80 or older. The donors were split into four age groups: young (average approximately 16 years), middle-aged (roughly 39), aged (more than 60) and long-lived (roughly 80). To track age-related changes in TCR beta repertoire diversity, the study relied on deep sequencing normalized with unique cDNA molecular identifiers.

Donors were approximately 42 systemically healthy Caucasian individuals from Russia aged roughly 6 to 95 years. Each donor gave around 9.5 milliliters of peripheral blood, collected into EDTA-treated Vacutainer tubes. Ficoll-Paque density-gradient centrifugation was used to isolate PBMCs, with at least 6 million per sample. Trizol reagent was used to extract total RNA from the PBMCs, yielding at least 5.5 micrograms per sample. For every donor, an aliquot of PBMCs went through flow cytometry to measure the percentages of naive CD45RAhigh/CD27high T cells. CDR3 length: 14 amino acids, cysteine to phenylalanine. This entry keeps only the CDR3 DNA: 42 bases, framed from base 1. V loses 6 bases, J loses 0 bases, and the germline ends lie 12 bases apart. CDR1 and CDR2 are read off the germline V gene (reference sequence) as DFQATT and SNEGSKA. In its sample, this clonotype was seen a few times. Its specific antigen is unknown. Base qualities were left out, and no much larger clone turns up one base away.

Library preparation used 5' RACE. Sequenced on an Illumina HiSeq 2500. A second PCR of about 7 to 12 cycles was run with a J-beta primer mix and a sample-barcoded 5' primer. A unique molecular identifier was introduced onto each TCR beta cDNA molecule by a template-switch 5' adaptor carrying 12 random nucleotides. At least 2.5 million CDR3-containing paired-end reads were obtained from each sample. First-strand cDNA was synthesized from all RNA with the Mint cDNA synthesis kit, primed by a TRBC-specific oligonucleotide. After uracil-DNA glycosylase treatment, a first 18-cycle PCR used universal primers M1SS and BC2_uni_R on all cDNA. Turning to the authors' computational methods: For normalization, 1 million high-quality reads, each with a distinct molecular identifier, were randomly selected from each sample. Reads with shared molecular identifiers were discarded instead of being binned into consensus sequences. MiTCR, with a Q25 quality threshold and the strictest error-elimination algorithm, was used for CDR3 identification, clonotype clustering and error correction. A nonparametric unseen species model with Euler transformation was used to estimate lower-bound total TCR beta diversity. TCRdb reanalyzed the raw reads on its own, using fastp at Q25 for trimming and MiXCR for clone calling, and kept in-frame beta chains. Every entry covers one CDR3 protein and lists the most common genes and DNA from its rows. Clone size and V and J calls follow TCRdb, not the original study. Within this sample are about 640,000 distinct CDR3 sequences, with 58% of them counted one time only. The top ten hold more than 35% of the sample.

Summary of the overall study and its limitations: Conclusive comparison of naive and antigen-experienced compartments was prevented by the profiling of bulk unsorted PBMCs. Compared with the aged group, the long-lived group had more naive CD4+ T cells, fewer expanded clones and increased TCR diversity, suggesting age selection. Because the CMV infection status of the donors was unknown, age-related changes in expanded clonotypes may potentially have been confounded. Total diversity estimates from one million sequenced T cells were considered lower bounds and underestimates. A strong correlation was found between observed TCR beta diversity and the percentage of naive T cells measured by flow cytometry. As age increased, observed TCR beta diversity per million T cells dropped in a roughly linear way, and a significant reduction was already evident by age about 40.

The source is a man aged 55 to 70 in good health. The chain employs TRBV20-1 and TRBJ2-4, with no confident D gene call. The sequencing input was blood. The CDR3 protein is CSAYQILAKNIQYF. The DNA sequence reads TGCAGTGCGTATCAAATTCTAGCCAAAAACATTCAGTACTTC.